This T cell receptor beta chain was recorded in a study of sequential checkpoint blockade in melanoma. Regarding treatment: randomized to nivolumab then ipilimumab (arm A) or the reverse (arm B). From thawed PBMCs, live CD3+CD8+ cells negative for CD19 and CD56 were sorted. The germline V gene encodes CDR1 MDHEN and CDR2 SYDVKM. The V and J ends lost 8 bases and 3 bases respectively, with 6 bases between them. CDR3 size: 11 residues. Data came from immunoSEQ multiplex PCR; TCRdb stores just in-frame clones and leaves some out. The sample has 20,000 to 25,000 clones; almost 85% are singletons. The chain couples TRBV28 to TRBJ2-3; weak D call: TRBD2 (6 bases). Sample: CD8+ T cells sorted from blood (inferred from file names), taken from a patient given nivolumab and ipilimumab in sequence. The receptor was derived from a human donor with melanoma. Here the CDR3 reads CASRETDTQYF. CDR3 DNA sequence: TGTGCCAGCCGGGAGACAGATACGCAGTATTTT.